The source of this T cell receptor beta chain is a study of blood T cells in healthy people across ages. Regarding the study as a whole: Both higher diversity and more naive CD4+ cells marked long-lived donors when set against aged donors. A roughly linear age-dependent decrease characterized TCR beta diversity per million T cells.

The CDR3 is 14 amino acids. Germline V gene data show CDR1 as SGHRS and CDR2 as YFSETQ. Notes on this clonotype: Antigen unknown. A clone one base away is much larger, so this may be a read error. This CDR3 fails to terminate in the conserved phenylalanine or tryptophan, so it likely reflects a read error.

A second PCR of about 7 to 12 cycles used a sample-barcoded 5' primer and a J-beta primer mix. Via MiXCR, TCRdb re-called the 5' RACE reads, giving one row per CDR3 protein. The data hold roughly 680,000 distinct CDR3 sequences, with around 52% observed a single time. The source is a woman of 80 years or more in good health. The source material was blood. The rearrangement links TRBV5-1 to TRBJ2-4, with 9 bases identical to TRBD2. The last part of the DNA fits TRBJ2-5 better; the J call may be wrong. The CDR3 loop is CASSLGGLAETQYL. Here the CDR3 DNA reads TGCGCCAGCAGCTTGGGAGGACTAGCGGAGACCCAGTACTTA.